This T cell receptor beta chain emerged from a study of response to subunit inactivated influenza vaccine. Overall study results and limits: Seasonal influenza vaccination, on each occasion, was suggested by the authors to recruit few new T cells.

As regards this clonotype: Antigen: not known.

Germline values: CDR1 DFQATT, CDR2 SNEGSKA (reference sequence). The CDR3 is 14 residues long. Deletions cut 6 bases from V and 2 bases from J, with 14 bases between. TCRdb reanalysed the RT-PCR reads using MiXCR and keeps one entry per CDR3 protein. The sample has 530,000 or so distinct CDR3 sequences, about 25% seen once. Here the sequenced sample was CD4+ T cells sorted from PBMCs, taken 5 to 6 days after vaccination. V is TRBV20-1 and J is TRBJ1-5; D possibly corresponds to TRBD1 (5 bases). The sequence was obtained from a man aged 45-65 years who received an inactivated influenza vaccine. DNA for the CDR3: TGCAGTGCAAAGGGGAATGTGGGCAATCAGCCCCAGCATTTT. Translating gives CSAKGNVGNQPQHF.